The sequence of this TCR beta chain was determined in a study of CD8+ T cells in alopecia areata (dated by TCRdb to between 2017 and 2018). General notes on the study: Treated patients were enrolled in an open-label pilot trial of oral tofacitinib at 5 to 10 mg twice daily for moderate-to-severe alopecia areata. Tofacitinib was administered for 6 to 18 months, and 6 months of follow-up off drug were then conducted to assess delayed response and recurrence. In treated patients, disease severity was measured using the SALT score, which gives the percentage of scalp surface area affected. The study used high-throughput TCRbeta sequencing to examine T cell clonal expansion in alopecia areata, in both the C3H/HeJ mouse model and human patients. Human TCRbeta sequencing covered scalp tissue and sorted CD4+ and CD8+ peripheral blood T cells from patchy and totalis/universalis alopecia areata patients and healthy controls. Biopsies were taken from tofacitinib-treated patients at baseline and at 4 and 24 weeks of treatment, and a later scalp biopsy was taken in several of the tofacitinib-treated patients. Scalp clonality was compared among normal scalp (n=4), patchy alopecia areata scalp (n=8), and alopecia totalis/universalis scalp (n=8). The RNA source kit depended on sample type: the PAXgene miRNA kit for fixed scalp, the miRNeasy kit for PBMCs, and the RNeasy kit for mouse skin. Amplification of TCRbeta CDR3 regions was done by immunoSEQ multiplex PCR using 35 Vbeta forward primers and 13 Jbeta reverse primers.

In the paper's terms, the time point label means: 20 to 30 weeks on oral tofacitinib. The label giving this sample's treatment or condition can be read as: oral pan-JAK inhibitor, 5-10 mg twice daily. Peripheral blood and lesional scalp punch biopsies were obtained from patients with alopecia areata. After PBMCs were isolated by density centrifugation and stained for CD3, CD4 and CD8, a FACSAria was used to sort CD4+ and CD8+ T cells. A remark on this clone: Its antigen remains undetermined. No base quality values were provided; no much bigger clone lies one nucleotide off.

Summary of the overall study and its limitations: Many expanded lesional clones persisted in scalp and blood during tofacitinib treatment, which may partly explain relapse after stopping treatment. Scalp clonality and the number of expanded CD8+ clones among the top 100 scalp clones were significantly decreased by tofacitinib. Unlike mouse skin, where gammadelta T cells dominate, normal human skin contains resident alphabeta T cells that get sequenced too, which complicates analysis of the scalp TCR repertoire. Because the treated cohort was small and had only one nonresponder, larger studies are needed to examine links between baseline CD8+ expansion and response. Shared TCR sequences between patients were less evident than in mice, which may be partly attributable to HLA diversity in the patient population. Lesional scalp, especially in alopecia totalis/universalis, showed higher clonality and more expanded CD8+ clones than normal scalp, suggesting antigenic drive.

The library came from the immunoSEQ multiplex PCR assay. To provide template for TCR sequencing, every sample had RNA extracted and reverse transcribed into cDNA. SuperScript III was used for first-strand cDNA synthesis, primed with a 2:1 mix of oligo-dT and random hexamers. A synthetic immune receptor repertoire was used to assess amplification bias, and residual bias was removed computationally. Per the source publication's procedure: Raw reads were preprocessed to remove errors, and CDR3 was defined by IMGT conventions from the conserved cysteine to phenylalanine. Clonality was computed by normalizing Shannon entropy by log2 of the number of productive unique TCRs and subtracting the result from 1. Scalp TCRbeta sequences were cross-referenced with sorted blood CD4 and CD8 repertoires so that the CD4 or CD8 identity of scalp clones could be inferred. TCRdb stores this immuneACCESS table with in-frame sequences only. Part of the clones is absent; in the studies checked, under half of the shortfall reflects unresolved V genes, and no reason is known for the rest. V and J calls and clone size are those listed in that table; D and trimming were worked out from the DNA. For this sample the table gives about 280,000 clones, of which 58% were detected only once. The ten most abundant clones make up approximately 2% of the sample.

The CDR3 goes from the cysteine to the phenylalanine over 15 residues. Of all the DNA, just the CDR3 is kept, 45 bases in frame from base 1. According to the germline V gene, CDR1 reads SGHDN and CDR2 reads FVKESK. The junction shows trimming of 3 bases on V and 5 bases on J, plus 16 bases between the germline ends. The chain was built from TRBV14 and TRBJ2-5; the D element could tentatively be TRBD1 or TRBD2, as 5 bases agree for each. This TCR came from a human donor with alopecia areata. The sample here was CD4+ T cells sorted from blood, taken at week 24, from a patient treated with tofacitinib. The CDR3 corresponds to CASSQDIGAGETQYF. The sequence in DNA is TGTGCCAGCAGCCAGGACATCGGGGCCGGGGAGACCCAGTACTTC.